The source of this TCR beta chain is a study of cytomegalovirus exposure and HLA in healthy donors. Study-level findings and limits: It was reported that the classifier diagnosed cytomegalovirus status with high specificity and sensitivity in both the original and validation cohorts. According to the study, roughly 160 TCR beta chains were cytomegalovirus-associated. Whilst most TCR sequences proved rare, a subset of public TCRs occurred across many donors.

On this clone: Its antigen is currently unknown.

TCRdb keeps only in-frame clones here, not all; method: immunoSEQ multiplex PCR. This sample has about 110,000 clones, with around 85% found just once. The CDR3 has 14 residues. Germline V gene data show CDR1 as SGHKS and CDR2 as YYEKEE (reference sequence). V lost 4 bases to trimming and J lost 7 bases, with 15 bases between them. This TCR was recovered from a woman in her late teens or twenties in good health and CMV-seronegative. The V and J genes are TRBV5-5 and TRBJ2-4; the D gene is possibly TRBD1 (5 bases). Sequencing was done on a sample of PBMCs. In DNA, the CDR3 is TGTGCCAGCAGCCCGGACACTGGGTTGAACATTCAGTACTTC. Translated: CASSPDTGLNIQYF. Variable domain in full (rest from reference TRBV5-5 and TRBJ2-4): DAGVTQSPTHLIKTRGQQVTLRCSPISGHKSVSWYQQVLGQGPQFIFQYYEKEERGRGNFPDRFSARQFPNYSSELNVNALLLGDSALYLCASSPDTGLNIQYFGAGTRLSVL.